The 25 T cell receptor beta chains listed next were all sequenced from one sample in a study of T cell repertoires in aging, cancer and after chemotherapy. A mixed TRB-A/B primer pool amplified rearranged TRB by multiplex touch-down PCR. MiXCR was run by TCRdb on the multiplex PCR reads, yielding one entry per CDR3 protein. The sample lists under 4,500 distinct CDR3 sequences, about two fifths occurring once. Amplification of TCR beta used genomic DNA extracted from peripheral blood. The sample comprised blood. Source of these receptors: a human donor with a blood cancer.

This rearrangement joins TRBV5-1 to TRBJ2-3, with 7 nucleotides matching TRBD2. This CDR3 comprises 14 residues. Germline V gene lookup returns CDR1 SGHRS and CDR2 YFSETQ. Germline trimming cut 2 bases from V and 2 bases from J; bases unmatched to any gene: 2. The CDR3 DNA is TGCGCCAGCAGCTTAACTAGCGCCACAGATACGCAGTATTTT. This sequence encodes CASSLTSATDTQYF.

The gene calls are TRBV18 and TRBJ2-1; D is undetermined. The CDR3 totals 17 residues. Germline V gene sequence: CDR1 KGHSH, CDR2 LQKENI. Between the trimmed V and J ends, which lost 1 base and 0 bases, there was a span of 13 bases. CDR3 bases: TGTGCCAGCTCACCACAGGTGTCACAGATCTCCTACAATGAGCAGTTCTTC. This codes for CASSPQVSQISYNEQFF.

In this sample, this clonotype turned up a few times. The genes are TRBV12-3 or TRBV12-4 and TRBJ1-2, with a possible D match to TRBD1 (6 bases). This CDR3 has 14 amino acids. V was pared by 10 bases and J by 4 bases, with 19 bases between. CDR3 sequence reads: CAIPDGGPPYGYTF. The CDR3 DNA reads as TGTGCCATCCCTGATGGGGGGCCCCCCTATGGCTACACCTTC.

In its sample, this clonotype was seen a few times. The V call is TRBV11-1, the J call TRBJ1-1; the D is unclear. The germline CDR1 and CDR2 sequences are SGHAT and FQDESV (reference sequence). The CDR3 spans 13 residues. Trimming took off 3 bases at V and 1 base at J, with 6 bases between the two ends. Written as DNA, the CDR3 is TGTGCCAGCAGCTTGGCCGGGAACACTGAAGCTTTCTTT. Protein: CASSLAGNTEAFF.

Judged by abundance, this clonotype is medium-sized. This chain links TRBV18 with TRBJ2-1, with 10 bases that match TRBD2. Germline V gene sequence: CDR1 KGHSH, CDR2 LQKENI. The CDR3 totals 18 residues. J lost 0 bases, V lost 3 bases, and 8 bases had no gene match. The CDR3 region is CASSPFTSGTSSYNEQFF. Here the CDR3 DNA reads TGTGCCAGCTCACCGTTCACTAGCGGGACTAGCTCCTACAATGAGCAGTTCTTC.

V and J are TRBV30 and TRBJ2-5; TRBD2 might be the D (6 bases). This CDR3 region has 14 residues. CDR1 is GTSNPN, CDR2 SVGIG, per germline (reference sequence). The germline V and J ends were trimmed by 8 bases and 11 bases, with 27 bases remaining between them. CDR3 DNA: TGTGCCAGTAATCCGGGGCCCGGGAGTAGTGAGCAGTACTTC. Residues: CASNPGPGSSEQYF.

By sample fraction, this clonotype is medium-sized. The V and J genes are TRBV6-5 and TRBJ2-2, with D possibly being TRBD2 (6 bases). The CDR3 consists of 15 residues. Deletions cut 2 bases from V and 0 bases from J, with 7 bases between. The germline V gene has CDR1 MNHEY and CDR2 SVGAGI. The CDR3 loop is CASSYAGSNTGELFF. As DNA, the CDR3 is TGTGCCAGCAGTTACGCGGGATCGAACACCGGGGAGCTGTTTTTT.

This clonotype has more than one count but fewer than ten. The V call is TRBV30, the J call TRBJ1-1; tentatively, D is TRBD1 (5 bases). Germline CDR1 GTSNPN, CDR2 SVGIG (reference sequence). Trimming removed 8 bases at V and 7 bases at J, with 11 bases between. The CDR3 extends over 10 amino acids. The DNA of the CDR3 is TGTGCCCAGGGCGAAGGTGAAGCTTTCTTT. This translates into CAQGEGEAFF.

This clonotype was found a few times. V usage is TRBV5-1 and J usage is TRBJ2-1, with 9 bases identical to TRBD2. The V gene end was trimmed by 0 bases and the J gene end by 6 bases; junction bases not matched to a gene: 7. The CDR3 is 16 amino acids. CDR1 is SGHRS and CDR2 is YFSETQ in the germline V gene. DNA of the CDR3: TGCGCCAGCAGCTTGGTCCTAGCGGGACAAGGCAATGAGCAGTTCTTC. The encoded protein is CASSLVLAGQGNEQFF.

The sample holds a few counts of this clonotype. The V and J genes are TRBV29-1 and TRBJ1-1, with a weak D call TRBD1 (5 bases). The germline V gene has CDR1 SQVTM and CDR2 ANQGSEA. The V end lost 3 bases, the J end lost 5 bases, and 10 bases lay between the germline ends. CDR3 length: 12 residues. In DNA form, the CDR3 reads TGCAGCGTTGAGCAGGGTGGAACTGAAGCTTTCTTT. Translated: CSVEQGGTEAFF.

In the case of this clonotype: It may be a read error: a sequence one base away is much more abundant. The DNA of the CDR3 is TGTGCCAGTAAAACCCCCGGGACGGCCACAGATACGCAGTATTTT. It is translated as CASKTPGTATDTQYF. The chain joins TRBV19 to TRBJ2-3; D is perhaps TRBD1 or TRBD2 (5 bases each). The germline V gene encodes CDR1 LNHDA and CDR2 SQIVND (reference sequence). The CDR3 runs 15 residues. Trimming cost V 7 bases and J 2 bases, with 16 bases left between them.

The V call is TRBV5-6, the J call TRBJ2-1; 13 bases line up with TRBD2. This CDR3 contains 18 residues. Per germline, CDR1 SGHDT and CDR2 YYEEEE. J was trimmed by 0 bases and V by 5 bases; bases with no gene match: 8. The CDR3 nucleotides are TGTGCCAGCAGTTTGATGACTAGCGGGAGGTTCTCCTACAATGAGCAGTTCTTC. Its translation is CASSLMTSGRFSYNEQFF.

The chain employs TRBV6-5 and TRBJ2-1; TRBD1 agrees at 9 bases. J gave up 13 bases and V 7 bases, and 14 bases lay outside the gene matches. The CDR3 loop spans 14 amino acids. Germline V gene data show CDR1 as MNHEY and CDR2 as SVGAGI. The CDR3 nucleotides are TGTGCCAGCACTGACGGACAGGGGATAAGAGGTCAGTTCTTC. This codes for CASTDGQGIRGQFF.

The rearrangement links TRBV18 to TRBJ2-1, with 11 bases identical to TRBD2. CDR1 is KGHSH, CDR2 LQKENI, per germline. The CDR3 spans 15 residues. V lost 5 bases to trimming and J lost 4 bases; unmatched junction nucleotides: 4. CDR3 coding DNA: TGTGCCAGCTCAGGGACTAGCGGCCTATACAATGAGCAGTTCTTC. This translates into CASSGTSGLYNEQFF.

The gene calls are TRBV30 and TRBJ2-3; 9 nucleotides agree with TRBD2. CDR3 length: 15 residues. Per the germline V gene, CDR1 is GTSNPN and CDR2 is SVGIG (reference sequence). The V and J ends lost 0 bases and 5 bases, in that order; junction bases with no gene match: 6. Here the CDR3 reads CAWSVVAGAGDTQYF. CDR3 coding DNA: TGTGCCTGGAGTGTAGTAGCGGGAGCGGGAGATACGCAGTATTTT.

The chain recombines TRBV6-1 with TRBJ1-5; 7 bases line up with TRBD1. This CDR3 has 16 amino acids. Germline V gene data show CDR1 as MNHNS and CDR2 as SASEGT. V shed 2 bases, J shed 4 bases, and the junction held 8 bases outside the gene matches. CDR3 sequence reads: CASSENPTGLNQPQHF. In DNA form, the CDR3 reads TGTGCCAGCAGTGAAAACCCGACAGGGTTAAATCAGCCCCAGCATTTT.

V usage is TRBV7-9 and J usage is TRBJ2-5, with D maybe TRBD2 (5 bases). CDR3 length: 13 amino acids. Germline V gene lookup returns CDR1 SEHNR and CDR2 FQNEAQ (reference sequence). V gave up 1 base and J gave up 5 bases, with 8 bases separating them. The CDR3 DNA reads TGTGCCAGCAGCTTAGGGACGGGGGAGACCCAGTACTTC. Amino acid sequence: CASSLGTGETQYF.

This clonotype was recorded a few times. The CDR3 sequence is CASSLTSDEQYF. CDR3 DNA: TGTGCCAGCAGCTTGACTAGCGACGAGCAGTACTTC. The V gene is TRBV6-2 or TRBV6-3, the J gene TRBJ2-7; TRBD2 matches 8 bases. The ends lost 6 bases at V and 5 bases at J; junction bases unmatched: 3. Germline V gene data show CDR1 as MNHEY and CDR2 as SVGEGT. CDR3 length equals 12 residues.

This clonotype has only one observation. The chain couples TRBV29-1 to TRBJ2-1, with TRBD2 identical over 14 bases. The trim removed 4 bases at V and 4 bases at J, leaving 12 bases unmatched. This CDR3 spans 18 amino acids. The germline gives CDR1 SQVTM, CDR2 ANQGSEA. The DNA of the CDR3 is TGCAGCGTTGGCCCGGGACTAGCGGGAGAAAGCCTTTACAATGAGCAGTTCTTC. Encoded protein: CSVGPGLAGESLYNEQFF.

The V and J genes are TRBV6-5 and TRBJ1-2, with 8 positions matching TRBD1. With V trimmed by 6 bases and J by 4 bases, 10 bases remained unmatched. This CDR3 contains 15 residues. The germline CDR1 and CDR2 sequences are MNHEY and SVGAGI. As DNA, the CDR3 is TGTGCCAGCAGGGAAAGACAGGGGACGGGCTATGGCTACACCTTC. It is translated as CASRERQGTGYGYTF.

The chain links TRBV13 to TRBJ2-3; 14 bases align to TRBD2. V gave up 7 bases and J gave up 3 bases; unmatched junction bases: 6. This CDR3 comprises 16 residues. Germline V gene data show CDR1 as PRHDT and CDR2 as FYEKMQ (reference sequence). The CDR3 reads CASMGLAGEGTDTQYF. The CDR3 DNA reads TGTGCCAGCATGGGACTAGCGGGAGAAGGGACAGATACGCAGTATTTT.

This clonotype was seen a handful of times. This chain links TRBV6-1 with TRBJ2-1; TRBD2 aligns across 10 bases. The V segment lost 2 bases and the J segment 6 bases; nucleotides outside the gene matches: 7. This CDR3 region has 16 residues. Germline CDR1 MNHNS, CDR2 SASEGT. For the CDR3, the DNA is TGTGCCAGCAGTGAACCTGCTAGCGGGAGATTCAATGAGCAGTTCTTC. It specifies CASSEPASGRFNEQFF.

V and J are TRBV11-1 and TRBJ2-1; 8 nucleotides match TRBD2. The ends lost 5 bases at V and 7 bases at J; junction bases unmatched: 10. The CDR3 is made up of 15 amino acids. CDR1 is SGHAT, CDR2 FQDESV, per germline (reference sequence). Here the CDR3 DNA reads TGTGCCAGCAGCCCCCACCCAGCGGGAGTGAATGAGCAGTTCTTC. Translated, it gives CASSPHPAGVNEQFF.

The chain links TRBV7-6 to TRBJ1-3; D gene unclear. This CDR3 comprises 15 residues. Looked up from germline, CDR1 is SGHVS and CDR2 is FNYEAQ. V was cut by 6 bases and J by 0 bases, with 12 bases left in between. CDR3 loop: CASRSMDSSGNTIYF. The CDR3 DNA follows: TGTGCCAGCAGGTCCATGGACTCCTCTGGAAACACCATATATTTT.

The chain is built from TRBV9 and TRBJ2-3, with a weak D call TRBD2 (5 bases). From germline, CDR1 is SGDLS and CDR2 YYNGEE. CDR3 length: 13 residues. V lost 2 bases to trimming and J lost 4 bases, with 8 bases between them. The CDR3, as DNA: TGTGCCAGCAGCGTGGAGGTCTCAGATACGCAGTATTTT. It translates to CASSVEVSDTQYF.